Below are 7 T cell receptor beta chains sequenced from a single sample in a study of T cell responses to AZD1222 COVID-19 vaccine. The repertoire was sequenced with immunoSEQ multiplex PCR; TCRdb's copy has only in-frame clones and lacks some. Of some 90,000 clones in the sample, over 75% were seen once. Sequences were derived from peripheral blood, sampled on day 0 of AZD1222 vaccination. These receptors originate from an adult in good health.

This clone occurred once. The chain recombines TRBV28 with TRBJ1-2; D unclear. CDR1 and CDR2 (germline): MDHEN, SYDVKM. CDR3 size: 13 residues. Trimming removed 8 bases at V and 5 bases at J, with 15 bases between. The CDR3 is CASVGPGPYGYTF. The CDR3 DNA sequence: TGTGCCAGCGTCGGGCCCGGGCCATATGGCTACACCTTC.

This clone has just one count. V is TRBV18 and J is TRBJ2-5; possibly TRBD1 or TRBD2 for D (5 bases each). The CDR3 spans 18 residues. Germline V CDR1 and CDR2: KGHSH, LQKENI. V was trimmed by 2 bases and J by 4 bases, leaving 23 bases between them. The DNA for the CDR3 is TGTGCCAGCTCACCAGCACGGTCCGGGGCCTTTGGGGGAGAGACCCAGTACTTC. Protein product: CASSPARSGAFGGETQYF. Full variable domain (rest looked up from reference TRBV18 and TRBJ2-5): NAGVMQNPRHLVRRRGQEARLRCSPMKGHSHVYWYRQLPEEGLKFMVYLQKENIIDESGMPKERFSAEFPKEGPSILRIQQVVRGDSAAYFCASSPARSGAFGGETQYFGPGTRLLVL.

The V call is TRBV15, the J call TRBJ1-2; 9 bases map to TRBD1. With V trimmed by 2 bases and J by 7 bases, 8 bases remained unmatched. This CDR3 has 15 amino acids. In germline, CDR1 is LNHNV, CDR2 YYDKDF (reference sequence). The CDR3 sequence is CATSRRGTGRVGYTF. The CDR3 DNA is TGTGCCACCAGCAGACGCGGGACAGGGCGGGTTGGCTACACCTTC.

The rearrangement joins TRBV5-1 to TRBJ1-2; D gene uncertain. The CDR3 runs to 15 residues. Germline assignment: CDR1 SGHRS and CDR2 YFSETQ. Trimming shortened V by 1 base and J by 0 bases, and 10 bases separated the two germline ends. The DNA for the CDR3 is TGCGCCAGCAGCTTGAACAGTAGGGCTAACTATGGCTACACCTTC. Residues: CASSLNSRANYGYTF.

This clone came up once. This sequence joins TRBV5-5 and TRBJ1-2, with a tentative D call TRBD1 (6 bases). The CDR3 consists of 15 residues. Trimming took off 4 bases at V and 0 bases at J, with 13 bases between the two ends. Germline CDR1 SGHKS, CDR2 YYEKEE (reference sequence). CDR3: CASSDRQAANYGYTF. CDR3 DNA: TGTGCCAGCAGCGACCGACAGGCAGCTAACTATGGCTACACCTTC.

CDR3 bases: TGTGCAAGTCGCTCACGACTAGCGGGGAACTACACAGATACGCAGTATTTT. It specifies CASRSRLAGNYTDTQYF. The chain combines TRBV12-2 with TRBJ2-3; the table's D gene call, TRBD2, was not cross checked with the DNA. TRBV12-2 is annotated as a pseudogene. This CDR3 has 17 residues.

J is TRBJ2-1 and V is TRBV29-1; TRBD2 is a possible D gene (5 bases). Germline lookup yields CDR1 SQVTM and CDR2 ANQGSEA. The CDR3 runs 15 residues. Trimming pared 1 base from V and 7 bases from J, leaving 17 bases between. The CDR3 reads CSVEGGEGSRNEQFF. The CDR3, as DNA: TGCAGCGTTGAAGGCGGAGAGGGATCTCGGAATGAGCAGTTCTTC.